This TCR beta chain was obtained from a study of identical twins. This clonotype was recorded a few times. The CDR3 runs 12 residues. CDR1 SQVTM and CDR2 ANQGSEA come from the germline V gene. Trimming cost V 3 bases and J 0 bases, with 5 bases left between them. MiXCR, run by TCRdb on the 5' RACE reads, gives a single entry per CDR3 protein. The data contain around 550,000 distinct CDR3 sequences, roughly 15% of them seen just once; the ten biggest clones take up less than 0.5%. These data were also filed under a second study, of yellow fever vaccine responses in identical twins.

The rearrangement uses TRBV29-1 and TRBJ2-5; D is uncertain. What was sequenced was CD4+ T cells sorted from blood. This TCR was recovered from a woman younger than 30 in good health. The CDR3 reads CSVDRYQETQYF. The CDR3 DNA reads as TGCAGCGTTGATAGGTACCAAGAGACCCAGTACTTC.